Listed below are T cell receptor beta chains from one sample, sequenced in a study of blood T cell repertoires in COVID-19. The protocol was immunoSEQ multiplex PCR, while the TCRdb copy is restricted to in-frame clones and leaves out a portion. Among almost 55,000 clones, over 80% were seen once, and the ten largest hold about 3.5%. Material: peripheral blood. All receptors derive from a human donor in a cohort sampled during active COVID-19. The CDR3 runs from the conserved cysteine through the conserved F or W. A D gene is named only where the DNA matches it firmly. Clone size is shown for a subset of rows, as once, few, many or a class of expanded clone.

v_gene,abundance,j_gene,d_gene,CDR3aa,CDR3nt
TRBV4-1,-,TRBJ2-3,TRBD1,CASSQAGGTGATQYF,TGCGCCAGCAGCCAAGCGGGTGGGACAGGAGCTACGCAGTATTTT
TRBV20-1,-,TRBJ1-5,-,CSARYAQAQHF,TGCAGTGCTAGATACGCCCAGGCCCAGCATTTT
TRBV18,-,TRBJ1-6,-,CASSSSGERSPLHF,TGTGCCAGCTCATCATCAGGGGAGCGTTCACCCCTCCACTTT
TRBV4-1,-,TRBJ1-5,-,CASSQARGRALGQPQHF,TGCGCCAGCAGCCAAGCCAGGGGCCGGGCCCTCGGTCAGCCCCAGCATTTT
TRBV5-6,-,TRBJ2-3,-,CASSLVGGLGTSTDTQYF,TGTGCCAGCAGCTTGGTGGGGGGGCTAGGGACAAGCACAGATACGCAGTATTTT
TRBV5-4,-,TRBJ2-1,TRBD2,CASSLAVLAGNEQFF,TGTGCCAGCAGCTTGGCCGTACTAGCGGGCAATGAGCAGTTCTTC
TRBV19,-,TRBJ2-7,TRBD1,CASRDRGPGEQYF,TGTGCCAGTAGGGACAGGGGCCCGGGCGAGCAGTACTTC
TRBV7-2,once,TRBJ1-1,-,CASSLYPSTGNTEAFF,TGTGCCAGCAGCTTATACCCCTCTACCGGGAACACTGAAGCTTTCTTT
TRBV5-8,-,TRBJ2-1,TRBD1,CASSRITGTGVYNEQFF,TGTGCCAGCAGCCGAATCACCGGGACAGGGGTTTACAATGAGCAGTTCTTC
TRBV30,-,TRBJ1-1,TRBD1,CAWKGRGLTDTEAFF,TGTGCCTGGAAGGGCAGGGGGCTGACGGACACTGAAGCTTTCTTT
TRBV5-1,-,TRBJ1-1,-,CASSLRQDYTEAFF,TGCGCCAGCAGCCTCCGACAGGACTACACTGAAGCTTTCTTT
TRBV4-1,-,TRBJ2-3,TRBD2,CATGGLRTDTQYF,TGCGCCACGGGGGGGCTACGCACAGATACGCAGTATTTT
TRBV2,-,TRBJ1-6,-,CASSRVENSPLHF,TGTGCCAGCAGCAGGGTAGAAAATTCACCCCTCCACTTT
TRBV5-1,-,TRBJ2-2,-,CASGGTAANTGELFF,TGCGCCAGCGGCGGGACAGCCGCGAACACCGGGGAGCTGTTTTTT
TRBV7-3,-,TRBJ2-7,-,CASSLPGSPYEQYF,TGTGCCAGCAGCTTACCGGGATCACCCTACGAGCAGTACTTC
TRBV20-1,-,TRBJ2-7,TRBD2,CSASASSGRLGEQYF,TGCAGTGCTAGTGCGTCTAGCGGGAGGTTGGGGGAGCAGTACTTC
TRBV5-5,-,TRBJ2-1,-,CASSFIAGANNEQFF,TGTGCCAGCAGCTTTATTGCGGGCGCAAACAATGAGCAGTTCTTC
TRBV5-1,-,TRBJ2-5,-,CASSSRTVLETQYF,TGCGCCAGCAGCTCCAGGACAGTCTTAGAGACCCAGTACTTC
TRBV5-1,-,TRBJ2-3,TRBD2,CASSLTGLASDTQYF,TGCGCCAGCAGCTTGACGGGACTAGCATCAGATACGCAGTATTTT
TRBV24-1,-,TRBJ1-5,-,CATSAWAGINQPQHF,TGTGCCACCAGTGCGTGGGCAGGGATTAATCAGCCCCAGCATTTT
TRBV7-8,-,TRBJ1-2,-,CASSAEGGGGYTF,TGTGCCAGCAGCGCTGAGGGAGGTGGCGGCTACACCTTC
TRBV5-6,-,TRBJ2-1,TRBD1,CASSLRTGSSSYNEQFF,TGTGCCAGCAGCTTGCGGACAGGTTCGAGCTCCTACAATGAGCAGTTCTTC
TRBV19,once,TRBJ2-7,TRBD2,CASGRRTSGGVEQYF,TGTGCCAGTGGGCGGAGGACTAGCGGGGGAGTCGAGCAGTACTTC
TRBV19,-,TRBJ2-5,-,CASSSRPGMGQETQYF,TGTGCCAGTAGTAGCCGCCCCGGGATGGGCCAAGAGACCCAGTACTTC
TRBV5-4,-,TRBJ2-7,-,CASSAPNSPYEQYF,TGTGCCAGCAGCGCCCCAAACAGCCCCTACGAGCAGTACTTC
TRBV27,-,TRBJ2-1,TRBD1,CASSYRGNEQFF,TGTGCCAGCAGTTACAGGGGTAATGAGCAGTTCTTC